This TCR beta chain derives from a study of shared clonotypes between healthy human individuals. General study points: Only blood samples were collected, and tissue repertoires likely differ.

Genomic DNA per cell subset filled all wells of several immunoSEQ plates. Clones were read by immunoSEQ multiplex PCR, and TCRdb kept only the in-frame ones, dropping some. The table records 1,500,000 or so clones, around 97% of them present only once. The CDR3 is 13 residues long. Germline CDR1 is MNHNS and CDR2 is SASEGT. J was trimmed by 3 bases and V by 7 bases; bases with no gene match: 5. This clone was observed a single time. Its specificity is unknown. J is TRBJ2-7 and V is TRBV6-1; TRBD1 matches at 8 bases. Sequencing input: naive CD4+ T cells sorted from blood. Stated subset: CD45RA+ positively selected. The sequence was obtained from a man under 40 in good health. The CDR3 coding sequence is TGTGCCAGCACCGGGGACAGGAACTACGAGCAGTACTTC. It encodes CASTGDRNYEQYF.